This T cell receptor beta chain emerged from a study of cytomegalovirus exposure and HLA in healthy donors. The study, taken as a whole, reports: As a later analysis revealed, the rate of TCR association differed by HLA locus, with DRB1 most and HLA-C fewest. In a later analysis, a missense DCLRE1C variant was linked to TCR beta V- and J-gene trimming.

A remark on this clone: The antigen remains undetermined.

60 Vbeta and 13 Jbeta primers were used in PCR. Profiling relied on immunoSEQ multiplex PCR, and the TCRdb table lists in-frame clones only, not all of them. Of about 38,000 clones in the sample, 66% were seen once. There are 16 residues in the CDR3. V shed 1 base and J 4 bases; nucleotides not matched to a gene: 9. The germline CDR1 and CDR2 sequences are LGHNA and YNFKEQ. This clonotype was sampled from a man aged 45-65 years in good health and CMV-seropositive. This chain joins TRBV4-2 and TRBJ2-5, with 7 bases aligning to TRBD2. Sample: PBMCs. Written as DNA, the CDR3 is TGTGCCAGCAGCCAAGGGAGCGGGGCACGGGGAGAGACCCAGTACTTC. Residues: CASSQGSGARGETQYF.